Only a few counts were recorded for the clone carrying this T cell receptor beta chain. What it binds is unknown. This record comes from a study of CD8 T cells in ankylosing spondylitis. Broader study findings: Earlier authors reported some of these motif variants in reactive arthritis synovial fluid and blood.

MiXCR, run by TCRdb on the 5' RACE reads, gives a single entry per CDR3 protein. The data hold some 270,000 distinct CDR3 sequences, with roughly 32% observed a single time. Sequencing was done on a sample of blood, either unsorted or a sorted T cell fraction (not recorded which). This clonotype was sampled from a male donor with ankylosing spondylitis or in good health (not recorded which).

The CDR3, as DNA: TGCAGTGCCCGTCTCCGGGAACCTAGGGCCCATGGCTACACCTTC. Translated: CSARLREPRAHGYTF. The V and J genes are TRBV20-1 and TRBJ1-2; D is unclear. Germline CDR1 is DFQATT and CDR2 is SNEGSKA (reference sequence). The CDR3 consists of 15 residues. V dropped 6 bases and J dropped 6 bases, with 23 bases sitting between them.